One and the same sample provided the 17 T cell receptor beta chains below, sequenced in a study of blood T cell repertoires in COVID-19 (dated by TCRdb to 2020 to 2022). Library preparation used the immunoSEQ multiplex PCR assay. The immuneACCESS repertoire file appears here via TCRdb, limited to in-frame rearrangements. These files lack a portion of the clones; in checked studies, under half of the deficit traces to unresolved V genes, and the cause of the others is not known. The table for this sample lists over 130,000 clones; 88% of them were counted only once. The top ten constitute about 10% of the sample. Sequencing input: peripheral blood. The receptors originated from a man in his sixties with active or convalescent COVID-19.

The chain combines TRBV6-4 with TRBJ2-2; D is unresolved. Trimming stripped 2 bases from V and 6 bases from J, with 13 bases between. This CDR3 has 15 residues. Germline assignment: CDR1 MRHNA and CDR2 SNTAGT. Here the CDR3 DNA reads TGTGCCAGCAGTGACAGCTCGGGTGAACCCGGGGAGCTGTTTTTT. Translation gives CASSDSSGEPGELFF.

The chain is built from TRBV3-1 (or the pseudogene TRBV3-2) and TRBJ2-7; TRBD1 matches 11 bases. V lost 4 bases to trimming and J lost 7 bases; unmatched junction nucleotides: 9. The CDR3 contains 15 residues. Germline lookup yields CDR1 LGHDT and CDR2 YNNKEL (reference sequence). The CDR3 protein is CASSPTGTGGGEQYF. Written as DNA, the CDR3 is TGTGCCAGCAGCCCAACCGGGACAGGGGGGGGAGAGCAGTACTTC.

The chain recombines TRBV19 with TRBJ1-2, with D uncertain. CDR1 is LNHDA, CDR2 SQIVND, per germline (reference sequence). The CDR3 has 15 residues. V gave up 1 base and J gave up 8 bases, with 17 bases separating them. The CDR3 protein is CASSIGLTGSTGYTF. CDR3 nucleotide sequence: TGTGCCAGTAGTATAGGACTAACCGGGTCGACGGGCTACACCTTC.

This chain connects TRBV4-1 to TRBJ2-7; tentative D call: TRBD2 (7 bases). The CDR3 consists of 17 residues. Germline V gives CDR1 MGHRA, CDR2 YSYEKL. Trimming removed 1 base at V and 7 bases at J, with 23 bases between. CDR3 sequence: CASSQAGGGTPLKEQYF. For the CDR3, the DNA is TGCGCCAGCAGCCAAGCTGGGGGGGGGACACCGCTTAAGGAGCAGTACTTC.

The chain recombines TRBV9 with TRBJ2-1; TRBD2 aligns across 8 bases. Germline V CDR1 and CDR2: SGDLS, YYNGEE. The CDR3 has 14 amino acids. The V segment lost 3 bases and the J segment 4 bases; nucleotides outside the gene matches: 3. CDR3 nucleotide sequence: TGTGCCAGCAGCGCGACTAGCGCATACAATGAGCAGTTCTTC. Protein product: CASSATSAYNEQFF.

The chain carries TRBV30 and TRBJ1-2; possibly TRBD1 for D (5 bases). There are 14 residues in the CDR3. CDR1 is GTSNPN, CDR2 SVGIG, per germline (reference sequence). V lost 1 base and J 8 bases, leaving 17 bases between the germline ends. This chain's CDR3 is CAWSESPQGGGYTF. The CDR3, as DNA: TGTGCCTGGAGTGAGTCCCCTCAGGGAGGAGGCTACACCTTC.

The CDR3, as DNA: TGTGCCTGGAGTGTCCTAGGGACAGGGGTAAGCGAGCAGTACTTC. Its protein is CAWSVLGTGVSEQYF. The chain uses TRBV30 and TRBJ2-7; 10 bases agree with TRBD1. In germline, CDR1 is GTSNPN, CDR2 SVGIG (reference sequence). V dropped 0 bases and J dropped 6; count of bases not matched to a gene: 8. This CDR3 region has 15 residues.

The J gene is TRBJ2-3, the V gene TRBV5-8; TRBD1 is a possible D gene (5 bases). Trimming cost V 4 bases and J 6 bases, with 18 bases left between them. The CDR3 spans 15 residues. CDR1 SGHTS and CDR2 YDEGEE come from the germline V gene. CDR3 sequence: CASSPQGFGMDTQYF. CDR3 bases: TGTGCCAGCAGCCCCCAGGGTTTCGGAATGGATACGCAGTATTTT.

This chain links TRBV4-2 with TRBJ2-7; possible D gene TRBD2, 5 bases. Germline CDR1 reads LGHNA; CDR2 reads YNFKEQ. V dropped 4 bases and J dropped 1 base, with 11 bases sitting between them. This CDR3 contains 14 residues. The chain's CDR3 is CASSPPQRSYEQYF. For the CDR3, the DNA is TGTGCCAGCAGCCCCCCGCAGCGGTCCTACGAGCAGTACTTC.

The CDR3 region is CASSPPRGQGSGANVLTF. The DNA of the CDR3 is TGTGCCAGCTCACCACCGAGAGGACAGGGGTCCGGGGCCAACGTCCTGACTTTC. This sequence joins TRBV18 and TRBJ2-6, with 9 bases matching TRBD1. Germline V gives CDR1 KGHSH, CDR2 LQKENI. V lost 0 bases to trimming and J lost 4 bases; unmatched junction nucleotides: 7. This CDR3 has 18 amino acids.

This clone is a singleton in its sample. The chain couples TRBV7-9 to TRBJ1-4; no clear D gene. Trimming stripped 5 bases from V and 7 bases from J, with 14 bases between. CDR1 and CDR2 from the germline V gene are SEHNR and FQNEAQ (reference sequence). The CDR3 spans 14 residues. CDR3 sequence: CASSALGAREKLFF. Written as DNA, the CDR3 is TGTGCCAGCAGCGCGCTAGGTGCCCGTGAAAAACTGTTTTTT. The whole variable domain, filled in from reference TRBV7-9 and TRBJ1-4, reads DTGVSQNPRHKITKRGQNVTFRCDPISEHNRLYWYRQTLGQGPEFLTYFQNEAQLEKSRLLSDRFSAERPKGSFSTLEIQRTEQGDSAMYLCASSALGAREKLFFGSGTQLSVL.

The chain carries TRBV7-2 and TRBJ1-1; D is perhaps TRBD1 (5 bases). The V gene's germline CDR1 is SGHTA and CDR2 FQGNSA. Trimming removed 5 bases at V and 5 bases at J, with 18 bases between. The CDR3 runs to 15 residues. DNA for the CDR3: TGTGCCAGCAGCGCGCGGGAAGGGGACGGAACTGAAGCTTTCTTT. Residues: CASSAREGDGTEAFF.

V and J are TRBV24-1 and TRBJ2-5, with 11 bases identical to TRBD2. V was pared by 3 bases and J by 4 bases, with 3 bases of the junction left unmatched. CDR1 and CDR2 (germline): KGHDR, SFDVKD. CDR3 size: 15 residues. In nucleotides, the CDR3 is TGTGCCACCAGTGATATTAGCGGGAGGGGAGAGACCCAGTACTTC. Protein product: CATSDISGRGETQYF.

This rearrangement joins TRBV30 to TRBJ1-1, with TRBD1 matching 7 bases. This CDR3 spans 13 amino acids. V trimming: 3 bases; J trimming: 11 bases; junction bases outside the gene matches: 12. Germline assignment: CDR1 GTSNPN and CDR2 SVGIG (reference sequence). DNA of the CDR3: TGTGCCTGGAGGGCCAGGGGGGACAAGATTGCTTTCTTT. Its translation: CAWRARGDKIAFF.

The chain has TRBV29-1 and TRBJ2-1, with unresolved D. The CDR3 sequence is 11 residues long. The germline CDR1 and CDR2 sequences are SQVTM and ANQGSEA. V lost 7 bases and J 3 bases, leaving 7 bases between the germline ends. The DNA for the CDR3 is TGCAGCGCCGGGTTCTACAATGAGCAGTTCTTC. The encoded protein is CSAGFYNEQFF.

There are a few counts of this clone. The V call is TRBV29-1, the J call TRBJ1-2; no clear D gene. Trimming pared 6 bases from V and 7 bases from J, leaving 18 bases between. The CDR3 is 13 residues long. Germline CDR1 and CDR2: SQVTM and ANQGSEA. The CDR3 DNA follows: TGCAGCGTCACAACTGATCGGGGAATTGGCTACACCTTC. Translated: CSVTTDRGIGYTF.

The V gene is TRBV6-6, the J gene TRBJ2-7; TRBD1 is a possible D gene (7 bases). V lost 6 bases and J 2 bases, leaving 11 bases between the germline ends. Germline V gene data show CDR1 as MNHNY and CDR2 as SVGAGI (reference sequence). The CDR3 has 13 residues. The CDR3 region is CASREGAPYEQYF. The CDR3 region has the DNA TGTGCCAGCAGGGAGGGGGCACCCTACGAGCAGTACTTC.